These 30 T cell receptor beta chains originate from one sample sequenced in a study of blood T cell repertoires in COVID-19 (dated by TCRdb to 2020 to 2021). Libraries came from the immunoSEQ multiplex PCR assay. Entries here come from immuneACCESS through TCRdb and include only in-frame sequences with V and J called. Some clones fail to appear in such tables; in the studies checked, an unresolved V gene covers under half of the shortfall, and the cause of the remainder is unknown. Present in this sample are some 220,000 clones, around 85% of which were seen just once. Roughly 2.2% of the sample is in the top ten clones. Sequences were obtained from peripheral blood. These receptors were collected from a woman in her sixties or seventies with COVID-19, enrolled during active disease.

The chain joins TRBV19 to TRBJ1-4; TRBD1 matches 8 bases. The junction had 2 bases not matched to a gene; V was cut back by 6 bases and J by 2 bases. Germline V gene sequence: CDR1 LNHDA, CDR2 SQIVND (reference sequence). This CDR3 contains 14 residues. This CDR3 is CASSRGHTNEKLFF. The CDR3 DNA is TGTGCCAGTAGCAGGGGGCACACTAATGAAAAACTGTTTTTT.

The chain links TRBV2 to TRBJ2-7; D gene ambiguous. Trimming removed 3 bases from V and 3 bases from J, with 9 bases in between. This CDR3 is 13 amino acids long. The germline CDR1 and CDR2 sequences are SNHLY and FYNNEI. The CDR3 reads CASSDSGRYEQYF. CDR3 coding DNA: TGTGCCAGCAGTGACAGTGGTCGCTACGAGCAGTACTTC.

The V gene is TRBV27, the J gene TRBJ2-7, with 8 bases matching TRBD1. The CDR3 runs 15 residues. Germline V gives CDR1 MNHEY, CDR2 SMNVEV (reference sequence). V lost 5 bases, J lost 6 bases, and 12 bases stayed unmatched. CDR3 sequence: CASSPRADRAGEQYF. CDR3 DNA: TGTGCCAGCAGTCCCCGGGCGGACAGGGCAGGCGAGCAGTACTTC.

The chain uses TRBV27 and TRBJ1-1, with 7 bases identical to TRBD1. Germline CDR1 is MNHEY and CDR2 is SMNVEV (reference sequence). CDR3 size: 15 residues. Unmatched junction bases numbered 10, after V lost 5 bases and J lost 4 bases. The CDR3 here is CASSRETGWATEAFF. CDR3 bases: TGTGCCAGCAGTAGGGAGACAGGGTGGGCCACTGAAGCTTTCTTT.

This clone was recorded a few times. CDR3 loop: CASSRGTGGNEQFF. The CDR3 bases are TGTGCCAGTAGTCGAGGGACAGGTGGCAATGAGCAGTTCTTC. This chain uses TRBV19 with TRBJ2-1; 8 nucleotides align to TRBD1. J gave up 6 bases and V 5 bases, and 6 bases lay outside the gene matches. The CDR3 length is 14 residues. Germline V gene sequence: CDR1 LNHDA, CDR2 SQIVND (reference sequence).

This clone was recorded a few times. The CDR3 DNA follows: TGTGCCATCAGTGAGGGGCCAGGGGGCGCCTATGGCTACACCTTC. Protein product: CAISEGPGGAYGYTF. The chain uses TRBV10-3 and TRBJ1-2, with TRBD1 matching over 8 bases. The germline V gene has CDR1 ENHRY and CDR2 SYGVKD. Trimming took 2 bases from V and 4 from J; bases not matched to a gene: 6. The CDR3 has 15 residues.

This chain uses TRBV9 with TRBJ2-3; D unresolved. The CDR3 contains 14 residues. Per germline, CDR1 SGDLS and CDR2 YYNGEE. With 3 bases removed from V and 2 bases from J, the gap between germline ends came to 10 bases. The DNA of the CDR3 is TGTGCCAGCAGCGCCCGATCTAACACAGATACGCAGTATTTT. Translating it yields CASSARSNTDTQYF.

The CDR3 reads CASSPRPPDTQYF. The CDR3 DNA reads TGTGCCAGTAGTCCGCGGCCCCCAGATACGCAGTATTTT. J is TRBJ2-3 and V is TRBV19; no clear D. The CDR3 spans 13 residues. Trimming cost V 5 bases and J 4 bases, with 10 bases left between them. Germline V gene sequence: CDR1 LNHDA, CDR2 SQIVND (reference sequence).

This chain links TRBV7-8 with TRBJ2-1; D remains unclear. The V end lost 5 bases, the J end lost 2 bases, and 13 bases lay between the germline ends. Germline V gives CDR1 SGHVS, CDR2 FQNEAQ. This CDR3 comprises 15 residues. In DNA form, the CDR3 reads TGTGCCAGCAGCCGAGAGAGTAATGCCTACAATGAGCAGTTCTTC. Translating it yields CASSRESNAYNEQFF. Looking up the rest from reference TRBV7-8 and TRBJ2-1 gives the full variable domain: GAGVSQSPRYKVAKRGQDVALRCDPISGHVSLFWYQQALGQGPEFLTYFQNEAQLDKSGLPSDRFFAERPEGSVSTLKIQRTQQEDSAVYLCASSRESNAYNEQFFGPGTRLTVL.

The V call is TRBV7-3, the J call TRBJ2-1; 7 nucleotides align to TRBD2. The CDR3 contains 12 residues. The V gene end was trimmed by 2 bases and the J gene end by 9 bases; junction bases not matched to a gene: 1. The germline CDR1 and CDR2 sequences are SGHTA and FQGTGA. The CDR3, as DNA: TGTGCCAGCAGCTTAGGGGAGGGTGAGCAGTTCTTC. Its translation is CASSLGEGEQFF.

The chain recombines TRBV5-6 with TRBJ2-3; 12 bases match TRBD2. The germline V gene encodes CDR1 SGHDT and CDR2 YYEEEE. This CDR3 region has 19 residues. The V gene end was trimmed by 2 bases and the J gene end by 4 bases; junction bases not matched to a gene: 14. The chain's CDR3 is CASSFLVLAGGLTSDTQYF. In DNA, the CDR3 is TGTGCCAGCAGCTTCTTGGTTCTAGCGGGAGGGCTAACGTCAGATACGCAGTATTTT.

This clone was seen only a few times. The chain employs TRBV6-2 or TRBV6-3 and TRBJ1-1; tentatively, D is TRBD1 (5 bases). V lost 2 bases, J lost 1 base, and 8 bases lay in between. There are 14 residues in the CDR3. CDR1 MNHEY and CDR2 SVGEGT come from the germline V gene. DNA for the CDR3: TGTGCCAGCAGTTACGGGGGGAGGAACACTGAAGCTTTCTTT. It codes for CASSYGGRNTEAFF.

The V call is TRBV7-2, the J call TRBJ2-5, with no clear D. This CDR3 contains 15 residues. Germline-derived CDR1 and CDR2 are SGHTA and FQGNSA. Trimming shortened V by 2 bases and J by 1 base, and 11 bases separated the two germline ends. The CDR3 DNA follows: TGTGCCAGCAGCTTACAGAGCCGGGTCCAAGAGACCCAGTACTTC. Translation: CASSLQSRVQETQYF. The variable domain in full, completed from reference TRBV7-2 and TRBJ2-5, reads GAGVSQSPSNKVTEKGKDVELRCDPISGHTALYWYRQSLGQGLEFLIYFQGNSAPDKSGLPSDRFSAERTGGSVSTLTIQRTQQEDSAVYLCASSLQSRVQETQYFGPGTRLLVL.

V and J are TRBV7-2 and TRBJ1-2, with unresolved D. CDR1 and CDR2 (germline): SGHTA, FQGNSA. V lost 4 bases and J 4 bases, leaving 16 bases between the germline ends. The CDR3 contains 15 residues. The CDR3 reads CASSSPRETLYGYTF. In DNA form, the CDR3 reads TGTGCCAGCAGCTCCCCCCGGGAGACTCTCTATGGCTACACCTTC. The whole variable domain, filled in from reference TRBV7-2 and TRBJ1-2, reads GAGVSQSPSNKVTEKGKDVELRCDPISGHTALYWYRQSLGQGLEFLIYFQGNSAPDKSGLPSDRFSAERTGGSVSTLTIQRTQQEDSAVYLCASSSPRETLYGYTFGSGTRLTVV.

The J gene is TRBJ2-5, the V gene TRBV18; 7 bases map to TRBD1. The germline V gene has CDR1 KGHSH and CDR2 LQKENI. The V and J ends lost 4 bases and 1 base, in that order; junction bases with no gene match: 3. This CDR3 comprises 14 residues. CDR3 nucleotides: TGTGCCAGCTCACTCAGGACAGGCCAAGAGACCCAGTACTTC. It is translated as CASSLRTGQETQYF.

The chain recombines TRBV30 with TRBJ1-2; D possibly corresponds to TRBD1 (5 bases). Looked up from germline, CDR1 is GTSNPN and CDR2 is SVGIG (reference sequence). The CDR3 sequence is 12 residues long. V dropped 2 bases and J dropped 2 bases, with 6 bases sitting between them. CDR3 sequence reads: CAWSRGNYGYTF. The CDR3 region has the DNA TGTGCCTGGAGTCGGGGGAACTATGGCTACACCTTC. The variable domain in full, with the rest retrieved from reference TRBV30 and TRBJ1-2, is SQTIHQWPATLVQPVGSPLSLECTVEGTSNPNLYWYRQAAGRGLQLLFYSVGIGQISSEVPQNLSASRPQDRQFILSSKKLLLSDSGFYLCAWSRGNYGYTFGSGTRLTVV.

The chain carries TRBV9 and TRBJ1-1, with D perhaps matching TRBD1 (5 bases). Germline V gives CDR1 SGDLS, CDR2 YYNGEE. CDR3 length equals 15 residues. With 4 bases removed from V and 3 bases from J, the gap between germline ends came to 16 bases. CDR3 residues: CASSSRGSGDTEAFF. In nucleotides, the CDR3 is TGTGCCAGCAGCAGCCGGGGCTCGGGAGACACTGAAGCTTTCTTT.

Concerning this clone itself: Sequence at one end of the junction differs from germline and may be a read error. The chain links TRBV7-7 to TRBJ2-1, with 8 bases matching TRBD2. This CDR3 has 17 residues. Looked up from germline, CDR1 is SSHAT and CDR2 is FNYEAQ (reference sequence). The CDR3 loop reads CASSLSPLGGGNNEQFF. In DNA, the CDR3 is TGTGCTAGCAGCTTAAGCCCCCTAGGCGGGGGGAACAATGAGCAGTTCTTC.

The chain couples TRBV6-6 to TRBJ2-5, with D maybe TRBD1 (6 bases). Germline V gives CDR1 MNHNY, CDR2 SVGAGI (reference sequence). Deletions cut 6 bases from V and 3 bases from J, with 8 bases between. This CDR3 region has 12 residues. CDR3 nucleotide sequence: TGTGCCAGCAGAAGGACAGAAGAGACCCAGTACTTC. It yields the protein CASRRTEETQYF.

The chain carries TRBV9 and TRBJ1-3; no clear D. V was trimmed by 4 bases and J by 2 bases, leaving 13 bases between them. From germline, CDR1 is SGDLS and CDR2 YYNGEE. The CDR3 sequence is 15 residues long. In DNA form, the CDR3 reads TGTGCCAGCAGCCAACAGCCATCGGCTGGAAACACCATATATTTT. Translating it yields CASSQQPSAGNTIYF.

This clone was picked up a small number of times. The genes are TRBV19 and TRBJ2-7; 10 nucleotides align to TRBD1. The CDR3 consists of 16 residues. CDR1 and CDR2 (germline): LNHDA, SQIVND (reference sequence). The V and J ends lost 4 bases and 3 bases, in that order; junction bases with no gene match: 9. CDR3 amino acids: CASSTIPGQGDYEQYF. The CDR3 nucleotides are TGTGCCAGTAGTACGATACCCGGACAGGGGGACTACGAGCAGTACTTC.

V usage is TRBV5-5 and J usage is TRBJ2-7, with TRBD1 as a possible D gene (6 bases). This CDR3 has 14 residues. V was shortened by 1 base and J by 2 bases, with 10 bases between the two germline ends. Germline loops: CDR1 SGHKS, CDR2 YYEKEE (reference sequence). CDR3 in amino acids: CASSLFGQTYEQYF. For the CDR3, the DNA is TGTGCCAGCAGCTTGTTTGGACAGACCTACGAGCAGTACTTC.

The chain employs TRBV24-1 and TRBJ1-2; perhaps TRBD1 as D (5 bases). CDR3 length equals 13 residues. The germline V gene encodes CDR1 KGHDR and CDR2 SFDVKD. Trimming removed 5 bases from V and 5 bases from J, with 11 bases in between. This CDR3 is CATSAGQFYGYTF. DNA of the CDR3: TGTGCCACCAGTGCAGGGCAATTTTATGGCTACACCTTC.

The chain carries TRBV5-1 and TRBJ1-5; 11 bases map to TRBD1. Per the germline V gene, CDR1 is SGHRS and CDR2 is YFSETQ. The V gene end was trimmed by 4 bases and the J gene end by 3 bases; junction bases not matched to a gene: 3. This CDR3 is 15 amino acids long. In DNA form, the CDR3 reads TGCGCCAGCAGCCTAGGACAGGGGGCCAATCAGCCCCAGCATTTT. Its protein is CASSLGQGANQPQHF.

The chain combines TRBV5-5 with TRBJ2-1; 14 positions agree with TRBD2. Germline values: CDR1 SGHKS, CDR2 YYEKEE (reference sequence). V shed 1 base, J shed 9 bases, and the junction held 9 bases outside the gene matches. The CDR3 is 17 residues long. CDR3 nucleotides: TGTGCCAGCAGCTTGCCGAGGACTAGCGGGAGGCAGAGTGAGCAGTTCTTC. The encoded protein is CASSLPRTSGRQSEQFF.

The V call is TRBV18, the J call TRBJ1-1; D possibly corresponds to TRBD1 (5 bases). CDR3 length: 15 residues. V lost 3 bases, J lost 1 base, and 12 bases lay in between. Germline-derived CDR1 and CDR2 are KGHSH and LQKENI. This CDR3 is CASSPVQGRNTEAFF. Here the CDR3 DNA reads TGTGCCAGCTCACCCGTTCAGGGAAGGAACACTGAAGCTTTCTTT.

This rearrangement joins TRBV6-2 or TRBV6-3 to TRBJ1-1, with D possibly TRBD1 on 5 matching bases. Germline lookup yields CDR1 MNHEY and CDR2 SVGEGT. This CDR3 has 15 amino acids. V lost 5 bases and J lost 5, with 18 bases in between. The DNA for the CDR3 is TGTGCCAGCAGTAACAGTTTGGGGGGAAAGACTGAAGCTTTCTTT. This gives the protein CASSNSLGGKTEAFF.

This chain's CDR3 is CAISEWEGSDTEAFF. The CDR3 DNA sequence: TGTGCCATCAGTGAGTGGGAGGGGTCGGACACTGAAGCTTTCTTT. V gene TRBV10-3 combines with J gene TRBJ1-1; possibly TRBD1 for D (5 bases). The germline CDR1 and CDR2 sequences are ENHRY and SYGVKD. The V end lost 1 base, the J end lost 3 bases, and 12 bases lay between the germline ends. The CDR3 is 15 residues long.

The DNA for the CDR3 is TGTGCCAGTAGTAGAGGCGGTCAGCCCCAGCATTTT. Its protein is CASSRGGQPQHF. The chain employs TRBV19 and TRBJ1-5; the D is unclear. The CDR3 length is 12 residues. The ends were cut back, 4 bases at V and 6 bases at J, with 7 bases in the middle. Looked up from germline, CDR1 is LNHDA and CDR2 is SQIVND (reference sequence).

In its sample, this clone was seen a few times. V gene TRBV4-1 combines with J gene TRBJ2-1; unclear D gene. This CDR3 is 13 amino acids long. CDR1 MGHRA and CDR2 YSYEKL come from the germline V gene. The V gene lost 4 bases and the J gene lost 0 bases, with 4 bases spanning the gap. CDR3 DNA: TGCGCCAGCAGCCGCGGCTCCTACAATGAGCAGTTCTTC. Its translation: CASSRGSYNEQFF.